This T cell receptor beta chain appears in the sequencing data of a study of cytomegalovirus exposure and HLA in healthy donors. TCRdb keeps only in-frame clones here, not all; method: immunoSEQ multiplex PCR. The data show tens of thousands of clones, approximately 93% seen once. Trimming cost V 5 bases and J 1 base, with 14 bases left between them. The V gene's germline CDR1 is LNHDA and CDR2 SQIVND (reference sequence). The CDR3 has 15 amino acids. V and J are TRBV19 and TRBJ1-1, with a possible D match to TRBD1 (6 bases). Material: PBMCs. This clonotype originated in a man younger than 35 in good health and CMV-seropositive. CDR3 DNA sequence: TGTGCCAGTAGTTTCGGACAGTATACGAACACTGAAGCTTTCTTT. Encoded protein: CASSFGQYTNTEAFF.